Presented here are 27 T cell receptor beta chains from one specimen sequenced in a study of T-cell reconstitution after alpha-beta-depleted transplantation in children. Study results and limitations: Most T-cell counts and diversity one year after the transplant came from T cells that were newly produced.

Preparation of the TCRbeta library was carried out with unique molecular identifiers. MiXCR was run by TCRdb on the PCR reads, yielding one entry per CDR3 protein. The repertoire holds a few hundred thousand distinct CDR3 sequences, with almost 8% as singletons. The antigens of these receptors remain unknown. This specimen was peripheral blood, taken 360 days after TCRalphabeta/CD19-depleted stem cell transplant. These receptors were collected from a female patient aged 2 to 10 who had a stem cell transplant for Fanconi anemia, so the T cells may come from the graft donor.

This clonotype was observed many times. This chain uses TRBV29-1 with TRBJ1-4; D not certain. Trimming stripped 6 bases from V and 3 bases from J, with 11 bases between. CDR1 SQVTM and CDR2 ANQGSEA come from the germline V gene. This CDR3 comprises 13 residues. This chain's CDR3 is CSVSVVANEKLFF. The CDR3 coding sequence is TGCAGCGTCTCGGTGGTGGCTAATGAAAAACTGTTTTTT. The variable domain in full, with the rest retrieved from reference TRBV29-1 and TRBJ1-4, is SAVISQKPSRDICQRGTSLTIQCQVDSQVTMMFWYRQQPGQSLTLIATANQGSEATYESGFVIDKFPISRPNLTFSTLTVSNMSPEDSSIYLCSVSVVANEKLFFGSGTQLSVL.

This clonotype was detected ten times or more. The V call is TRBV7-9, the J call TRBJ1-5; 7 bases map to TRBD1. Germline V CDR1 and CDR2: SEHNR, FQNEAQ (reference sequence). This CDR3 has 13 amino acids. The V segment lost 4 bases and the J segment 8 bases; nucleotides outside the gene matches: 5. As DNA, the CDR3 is TGTGCCAGCAGCTCCGACAGGGTTAAGCCCCAGCATTTT. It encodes CASSSDRVKPQHF.

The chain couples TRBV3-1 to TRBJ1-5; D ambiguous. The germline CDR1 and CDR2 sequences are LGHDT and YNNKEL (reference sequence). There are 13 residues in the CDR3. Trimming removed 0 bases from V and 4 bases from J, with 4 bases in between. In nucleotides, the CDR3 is TGTGCCAGCAGCCAAGAGGCAAATCAGCCCCAGCATTTT. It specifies CASSQEANQPQHF.

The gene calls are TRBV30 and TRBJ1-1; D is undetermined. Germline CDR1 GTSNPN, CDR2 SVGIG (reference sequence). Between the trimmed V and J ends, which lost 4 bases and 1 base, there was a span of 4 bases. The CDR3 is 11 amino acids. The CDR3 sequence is CAWMGNTEAFF. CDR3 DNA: TGTGCCTGGATGGGGAACACTGAAGCTTTCTTT.

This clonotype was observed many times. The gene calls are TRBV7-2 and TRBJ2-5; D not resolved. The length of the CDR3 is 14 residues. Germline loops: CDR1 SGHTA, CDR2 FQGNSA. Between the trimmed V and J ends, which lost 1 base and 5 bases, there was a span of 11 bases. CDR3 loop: CASSLVVSWETQYF. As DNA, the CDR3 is TGTGCCAGCAGCTTAGTCGTCTCTTGGGAGACCCAGTACTTC.

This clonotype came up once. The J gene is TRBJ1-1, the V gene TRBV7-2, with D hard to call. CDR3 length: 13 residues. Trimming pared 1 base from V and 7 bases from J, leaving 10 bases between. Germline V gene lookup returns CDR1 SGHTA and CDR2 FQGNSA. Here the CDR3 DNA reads TGTGCCAGCAGCTTAGTAACGGGGAATGAAGCTTTCTTT. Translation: CASSLVTGNEAFF.

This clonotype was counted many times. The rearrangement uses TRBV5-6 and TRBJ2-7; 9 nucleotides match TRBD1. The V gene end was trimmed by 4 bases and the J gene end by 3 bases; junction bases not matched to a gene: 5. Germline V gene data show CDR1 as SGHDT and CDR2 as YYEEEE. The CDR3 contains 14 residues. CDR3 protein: CASSGGQGDYEQYF. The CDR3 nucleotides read TGTGCCAGCAGCGGGGGACAGGGAGACTACGAGCAGTACTTC.

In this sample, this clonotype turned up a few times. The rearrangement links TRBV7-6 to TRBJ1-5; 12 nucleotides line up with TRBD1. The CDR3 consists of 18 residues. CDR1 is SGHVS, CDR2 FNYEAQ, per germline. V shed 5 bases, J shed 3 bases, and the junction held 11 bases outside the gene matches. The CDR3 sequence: CASSPSPGTGGFNQPQHF. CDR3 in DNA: TGTGCCAGCAGCCCCTCCCCCGGGACAGGGGGCTTCAATCAGCCCCAGCATTTT.

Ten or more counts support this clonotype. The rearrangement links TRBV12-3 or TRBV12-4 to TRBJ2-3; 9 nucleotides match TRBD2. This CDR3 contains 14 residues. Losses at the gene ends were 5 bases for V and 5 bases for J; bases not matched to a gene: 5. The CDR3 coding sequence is TGTGCCAGCAGTCGAGCGGGAGGAATAGATACGCAGTATTTT. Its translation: CASSRAGGIDTQYF.

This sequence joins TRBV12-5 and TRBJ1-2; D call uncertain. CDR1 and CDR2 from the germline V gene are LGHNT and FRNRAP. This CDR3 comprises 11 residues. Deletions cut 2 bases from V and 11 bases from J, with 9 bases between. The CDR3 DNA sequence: TGTGCTAGTGGTTTGTACGGTGTATACACCTTC. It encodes CASGLYGVYTF.

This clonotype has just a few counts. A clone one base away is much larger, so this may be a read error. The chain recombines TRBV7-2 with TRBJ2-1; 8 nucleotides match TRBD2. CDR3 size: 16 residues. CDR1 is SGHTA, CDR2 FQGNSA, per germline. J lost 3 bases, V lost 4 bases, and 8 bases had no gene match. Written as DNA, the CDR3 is TGTACCAGCAGCTCACAAGCGGGGGTAGGCTACAATGAGCAGTTCTTC. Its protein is CTSSSQAGVGYNEQFF.

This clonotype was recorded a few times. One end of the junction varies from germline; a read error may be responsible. The CDR3, as DNA: TGCGCCAGCAGCCGGGCCCTGGGGGATGGGTACACCTTC. It yields the protein CASSRALGDGYTF. The J gene is TRBJ1-2, the V gene TRBV4-3; D perhaps matches TRBD1 (5 bases). This CDR3 comprises 13 residues. CDR1 and CDR2 (germline): LGHNA, YSLEER.

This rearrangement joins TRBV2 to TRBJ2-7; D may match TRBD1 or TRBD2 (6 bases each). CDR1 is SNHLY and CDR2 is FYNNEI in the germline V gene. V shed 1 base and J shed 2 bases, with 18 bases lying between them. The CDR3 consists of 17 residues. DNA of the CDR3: TGTGCCAGCAGTGAAGGTCCAACCAGGAGGGGGGCCTACGAGCAGTACTTC. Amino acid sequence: CASSEGPTRRGAYEQYF. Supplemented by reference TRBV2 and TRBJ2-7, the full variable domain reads EPEVTQTPSHQVTQMGQEVILRCVPISNHLYFYWYRQILGQKVEFLVSFYNNEISEKSEIFDDQFSVERPDGSNFTLKIRSTKLEDSAMYFCASSEGPTRRGAYEQYFGPGTRLTVT.

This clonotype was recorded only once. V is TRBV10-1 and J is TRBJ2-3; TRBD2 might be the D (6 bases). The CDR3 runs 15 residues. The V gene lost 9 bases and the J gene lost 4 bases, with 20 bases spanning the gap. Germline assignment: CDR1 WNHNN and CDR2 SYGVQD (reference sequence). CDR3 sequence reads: CARESSGGRSDTQYF. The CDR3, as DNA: TGCGCCAGAGAAAGTAGCGGAGGCCGATCAGATACGCAGTATTTT.

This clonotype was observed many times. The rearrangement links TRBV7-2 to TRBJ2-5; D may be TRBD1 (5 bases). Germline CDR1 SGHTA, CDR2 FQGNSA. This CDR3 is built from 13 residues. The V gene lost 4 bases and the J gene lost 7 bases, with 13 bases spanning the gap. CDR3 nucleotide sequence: TGTGCCAGCAGCTCGAACAGGTTCGGGACCCAGTACTTC. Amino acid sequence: CASSSNRFGTQYF.

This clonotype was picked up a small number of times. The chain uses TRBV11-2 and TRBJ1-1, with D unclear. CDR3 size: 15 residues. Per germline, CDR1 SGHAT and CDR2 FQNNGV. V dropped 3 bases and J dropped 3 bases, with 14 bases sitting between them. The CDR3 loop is CASSLPGRLHTEAFF. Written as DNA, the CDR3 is TGTGCCAGCAGCTTGCCGGGGAGGCTGCACACTGAAGCTTTCTTT.

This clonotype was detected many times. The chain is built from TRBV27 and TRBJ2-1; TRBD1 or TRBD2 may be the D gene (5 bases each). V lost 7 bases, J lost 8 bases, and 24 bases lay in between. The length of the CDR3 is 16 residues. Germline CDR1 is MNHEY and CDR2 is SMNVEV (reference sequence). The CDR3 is CASKLLGTHGPHEQFF. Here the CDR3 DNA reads TGTGCCAGCAAACTCCTAGGGACCCACGGCCCTCATGAGCAGTTCTTC.

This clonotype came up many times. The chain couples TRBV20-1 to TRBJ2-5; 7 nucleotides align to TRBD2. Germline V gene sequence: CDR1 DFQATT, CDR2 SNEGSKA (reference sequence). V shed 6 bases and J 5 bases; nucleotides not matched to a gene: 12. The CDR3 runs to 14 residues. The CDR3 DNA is TGCAGTGCCGGTCAGACTAGCTTTCACGAGACCCAGTACTTC. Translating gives CSAGQTSFHETQYF.

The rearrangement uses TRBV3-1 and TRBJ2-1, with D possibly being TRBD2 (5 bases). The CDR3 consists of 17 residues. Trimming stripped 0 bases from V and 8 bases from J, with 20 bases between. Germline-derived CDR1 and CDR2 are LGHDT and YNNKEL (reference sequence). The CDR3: CASSQEFFPGSHYEQFF. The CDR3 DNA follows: TGTGCCAGCAGCCAAGAGTTCTTTCCGGGGTCGCACTATGAGCAGTTCTTC.

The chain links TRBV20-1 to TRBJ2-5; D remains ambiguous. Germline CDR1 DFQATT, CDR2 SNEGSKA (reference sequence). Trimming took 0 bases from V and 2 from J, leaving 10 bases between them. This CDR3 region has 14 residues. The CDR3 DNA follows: TGCAGTGCTAGAGAAGCGAGGATACAAGAGACCCAGTACTTC. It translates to CSAREARIQETQYF.

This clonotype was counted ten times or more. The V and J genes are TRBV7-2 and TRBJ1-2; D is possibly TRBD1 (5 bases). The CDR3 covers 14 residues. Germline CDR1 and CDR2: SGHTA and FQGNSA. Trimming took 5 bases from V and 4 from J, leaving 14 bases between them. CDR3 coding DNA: TGTGCCAGCAGCCCGCGGGGGTCCAGCTATGGCTACACCTTC. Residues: CASSPRGSSYGYTF.

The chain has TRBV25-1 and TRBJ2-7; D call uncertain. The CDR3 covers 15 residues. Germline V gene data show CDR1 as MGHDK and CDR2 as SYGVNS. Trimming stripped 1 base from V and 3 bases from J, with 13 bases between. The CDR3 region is CASSESEAHLYEQYF. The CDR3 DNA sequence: TGTGCCAGCAGTGAATCGGAAGCGCATCTCTACGAGCAGTACTTC.

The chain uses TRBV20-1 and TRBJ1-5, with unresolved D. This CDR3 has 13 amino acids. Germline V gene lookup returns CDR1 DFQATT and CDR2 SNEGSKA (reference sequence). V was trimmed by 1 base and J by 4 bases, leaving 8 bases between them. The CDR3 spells CSARVTGNQPQHF. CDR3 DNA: TGCAGTGCTAGAGTAACTGGGAATCAGCCCCAGCATTTT.

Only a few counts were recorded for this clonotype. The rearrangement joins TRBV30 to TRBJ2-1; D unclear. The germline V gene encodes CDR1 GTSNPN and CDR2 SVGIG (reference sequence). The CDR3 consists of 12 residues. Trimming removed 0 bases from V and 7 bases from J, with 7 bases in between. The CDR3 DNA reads TGTGCCTGGAGTGTAACCGGGAATGAGCAGTTCTTC. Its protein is CAWSVTGNEQFF.

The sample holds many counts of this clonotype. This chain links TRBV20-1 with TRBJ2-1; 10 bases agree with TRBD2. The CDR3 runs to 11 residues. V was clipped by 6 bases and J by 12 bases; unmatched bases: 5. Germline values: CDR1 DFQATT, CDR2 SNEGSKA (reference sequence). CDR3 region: CSALAGARQFF. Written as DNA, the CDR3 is TGCAGTGCCCTAGCGGGAGCGCGGCAGTTCTTC.

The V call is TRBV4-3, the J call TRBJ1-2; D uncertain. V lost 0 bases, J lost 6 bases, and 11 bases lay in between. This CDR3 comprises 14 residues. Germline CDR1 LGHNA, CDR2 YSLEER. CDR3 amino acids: CASSQDPRLDGYTF. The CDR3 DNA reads TGCGCCAGCAGCCAAGATCCCAGACTAGATGGCTACACCTTC.

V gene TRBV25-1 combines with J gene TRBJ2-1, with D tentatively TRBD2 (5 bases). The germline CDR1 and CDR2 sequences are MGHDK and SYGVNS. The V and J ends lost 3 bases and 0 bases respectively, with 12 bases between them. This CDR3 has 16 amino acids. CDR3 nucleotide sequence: TGTGCCAGCAGTGAGAGGGTCAGTAGCTCCTACAATGAGCAGTTCTTC. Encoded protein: CASSERVSSSYNEQFF.